The 10 T cell receptor beta chains in this list originate from one sample, sequenced in a study of shared clonotypes between healthy human individuals. Using immunoSEQ multiplex PCR, the repertoire was profiled, and TCRdb retains in-frame clones only, with some absent. The sample includes 400,000 to 600,000 clones, 90% to 97% of them seen just once. The sequenced sample consisted of naive CD4+ T cells sorted from blood. The subset was: CD45RA+ positively selected. The receptors originated from a woman aged 25 to 39 in good health.

The chain has TRBV10-3 and TRBJ2-4; 11 bases are shared with TRBD2. CDR3 size: 14 residues. The ends lost 2 bases at V and 10 bases at J; junction bases unmatched: 4. The germline V gene encodes CDR1 ENHRY and CDR2 SYGVKD. The CDR3 reads CAISEGTSGSIQYF. The CDR3 DNA is TGTGCCATCAGTGAGGGGACTAGCGGATCAATTCAGTACTTC.

J is TRBJ2-5 and V is TRBV21-1; the D segment call TRBD1 is taken from the table without a DNA check. TRBV21-1 is a known pseudogene. The CDR3 is 17 amino acids. CDR3 bases: TGTGCCAGCAGCAATGGGGCCTCCTGGGGCTCGTCAGAGACCCAGTACTTC. Translated: CASSNGASWGSSETQYF.

The chain recombines TRBV7-9 with TRBJ2-2; 10 nucleotides align to TRBD2. Looked up from germline, CDR1 is SEHNR and CDR2 is FQNEAQ (reference sequence). V was clipped by 10 bases and J by 0 bases; unmatched bases: 5. The CDR3 is 15 residues long. Written as DNA, the CDR3 is TGTGCCATCCCGGGACTAGCGTCGAACACCGGGGAGCTGTTTTTT. Protein sequence: CAIPGLASNTGELFF.

The chain combines TRBV7-3 with TRBJ2-2, with 9 positions matching TRBD1. Germline V gene data show CDR1 as SGHTA and CDR2 as FQGTGA. This CDR3 is 16 amino acids long. The V gene end was trimmed by 5 bases and the J gene end by 4 bases; junction bases not matched to a gene: 8. CDR3 protein: CASSENRGRGTGELFF. The CDR3 DNA follows: TGTGCCAGCAGCGAAAACAGGGGGCGAGGCACCGGGGAGCTGTTTTTT.

The J gene is TRBJ2-7, the V gene TRBV7-8; 13 bases map to TRBD2. This CDR3 is 20 amino acids long. Germline V gene lookup returns CDR1 SGHVS and CDR2 FQNEAQ. Trimming removed 4 bases from V and 0 bases from J; junction bases left unmatched: 15. The CDR3 is CASSSRGSGTSGDTSYEQYF. The CDR3 nucleotides are TGTGCCAGCAGCTCCAGGGGATCCGGGACTAGCGGGGATACCTCCTACGAGCAGTACTTC.

J is TRBJ1-5 and V is TRBV6-1; 8 bases map to TRBD1. Per germline, CDR1 MNHNS and CDR2 SASEGT. The ends lost 6 bases at V and 5 bases at J; junction bases unmatched: 6. The CDR3 has 14 amino acids. The CDR3 region is CASRNRGSDQPQHF. The CDR3 DNA reads as TGTGCCAGCAGAAACAGGGGGAGCGATCAGCCCCAGCATTTT.

Only one count was recorded for this clone. The chain links TRBV19 to TRBJ1-3; D remains ambiguous. The CDR3 contains 13 residues. CDR1 is LNHDA, CDR2 SQIVND, per germline (reference sequence). With 10 bases removed from V and 9 bases from J, the gap between germline ends came to 19 bases. The CDR3: CATAGEARGTIYF. The CDR3 coding sequence is TGTGCCACCGCCGGGGAGGCCCGGGGCACCATATATTTT.

The rearrangement links TRBV28 to TRBJ2-7; maybe TRBD1 (6 bases). Germline V gives CDR1 MDHEN, CDR2 SYDVKM. V lost 5 bases to trimming and J lost 5 bases, with 13 bases between them. CDR3 size: 13 residues. CDR3 in DNA: TGTGCCAGCAGTAGAGTGGGGGCCCACGAGCAGTACTTC. Translated: CASSRVGAHEQYF.

The J gene is TRBJ1-4, the V gene TRBV6-6; 9 nucleotides match TRBD1. Germline lookup yields CDR1 MNHNY and CDR2 SVGAGI (reference sequence). This CDR3 is built from 16 residues. V lost 6 bases, J lost 7 bases, and 12 bases stayed unmatched. DNA for the CDR3: TGTGCCAGCAGGGGGACAGGGAAGGGGGCTAGTGAAAAACTGTTTTTT. Translated, it gives CASRGTGKGASEKLFF.

The chain uses TRBV18 and TRBJ2-7, with 7 positions matching TRBD1. J lost 4 bases, V lost 6 bases, and 15 bases had no gene match. The germline CDR1 and CDR2 sequences are KGHSH and LQKENI. The CDR3 covers 16 residues. Here the CDR3 DNA reads TGTGCCAGCTCGTCCCAGGCAGCCGACAGGGCTTACGAGCAGTACTTC. It encodes CASSSQAADRAYEQYF.